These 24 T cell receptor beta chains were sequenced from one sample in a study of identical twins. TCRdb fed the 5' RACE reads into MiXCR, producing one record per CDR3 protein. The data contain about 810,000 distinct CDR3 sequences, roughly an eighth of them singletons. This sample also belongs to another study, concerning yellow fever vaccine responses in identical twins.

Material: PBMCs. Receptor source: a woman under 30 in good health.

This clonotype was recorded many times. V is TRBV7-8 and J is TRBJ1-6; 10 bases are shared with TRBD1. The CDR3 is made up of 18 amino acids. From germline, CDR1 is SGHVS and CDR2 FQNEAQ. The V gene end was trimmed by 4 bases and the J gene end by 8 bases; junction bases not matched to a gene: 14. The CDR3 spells CASSSLPSRGTGDSPLHF. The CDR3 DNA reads TGTGCCAGCAGCTCACTACCTTCAAGGGGGACAGGGGATTCACCCCTCCACTTT. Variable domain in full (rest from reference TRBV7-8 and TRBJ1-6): GAGVSQSPRYKVAKRGQDVALRCDPISGHVSLFWYQQALGQGPEFLTYFQNEAQLDKSGLPSDRFFAERPEGSVSTLKIQRTQQEDSAVYLCASSSLPSRGTGDSPLHFGNGTRLTVT.

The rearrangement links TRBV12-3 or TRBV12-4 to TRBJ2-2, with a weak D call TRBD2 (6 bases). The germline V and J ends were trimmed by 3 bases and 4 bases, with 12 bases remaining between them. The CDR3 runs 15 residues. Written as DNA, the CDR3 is TGTGCCAGCAGTTTGGCGGGGTTGGGCACCGGGGAGCTGTTTTTT. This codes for CASSLAGLGTGELFF.

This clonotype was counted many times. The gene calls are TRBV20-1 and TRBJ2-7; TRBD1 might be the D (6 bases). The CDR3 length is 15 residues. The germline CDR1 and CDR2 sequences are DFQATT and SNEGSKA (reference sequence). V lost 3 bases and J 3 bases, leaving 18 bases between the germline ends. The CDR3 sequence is CSASRPQGLIYEQYF. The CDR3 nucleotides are TGCAGTGCTAGTCGTCCCCAGGGGTTGATCTACGAGCAGTACTTC.

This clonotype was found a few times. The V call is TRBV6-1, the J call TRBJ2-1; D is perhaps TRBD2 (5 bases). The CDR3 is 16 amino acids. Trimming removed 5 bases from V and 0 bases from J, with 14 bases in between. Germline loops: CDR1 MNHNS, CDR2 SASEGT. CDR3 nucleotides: TGTGCCAGCAGTCGGGAAGGATCCAGCTCCTACAATGAGCAGTTCTTC. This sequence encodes CASSREGSSSYNEQFF.

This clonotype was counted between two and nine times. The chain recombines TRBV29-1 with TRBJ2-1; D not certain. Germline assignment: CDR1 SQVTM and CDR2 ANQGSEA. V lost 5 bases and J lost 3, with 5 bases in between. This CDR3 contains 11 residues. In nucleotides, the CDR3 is TGCAGCGTTTTCTACTACAATGAGCAGTTCTTC. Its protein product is CSVFYYNEQFF.

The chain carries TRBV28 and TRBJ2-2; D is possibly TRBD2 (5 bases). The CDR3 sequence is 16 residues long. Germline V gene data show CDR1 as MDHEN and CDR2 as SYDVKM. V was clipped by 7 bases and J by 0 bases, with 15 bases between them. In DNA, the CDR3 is TGTGCCAGCAAGAAACTCCAGCGGACGAACACCGGGGAGCTGTTTTTT. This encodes CASKKLQRTNTGELFF.

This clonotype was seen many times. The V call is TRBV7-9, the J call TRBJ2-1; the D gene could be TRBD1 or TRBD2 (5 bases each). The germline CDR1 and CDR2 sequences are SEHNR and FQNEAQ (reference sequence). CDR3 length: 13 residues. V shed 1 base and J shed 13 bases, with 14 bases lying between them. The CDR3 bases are TGTGCCAGCAGCTTAGAGGGACCACCCATCCAGTTCTTC. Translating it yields CASSLEGPPIQFF.

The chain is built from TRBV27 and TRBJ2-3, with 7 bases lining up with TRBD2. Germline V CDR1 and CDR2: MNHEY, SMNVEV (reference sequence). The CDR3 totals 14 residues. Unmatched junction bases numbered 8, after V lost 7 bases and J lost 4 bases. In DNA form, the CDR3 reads TGTGCCAGCACCGCGGGAGTCGTATCAGATACGCAGTATTTT. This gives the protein CASTAGVVSDTQYF.

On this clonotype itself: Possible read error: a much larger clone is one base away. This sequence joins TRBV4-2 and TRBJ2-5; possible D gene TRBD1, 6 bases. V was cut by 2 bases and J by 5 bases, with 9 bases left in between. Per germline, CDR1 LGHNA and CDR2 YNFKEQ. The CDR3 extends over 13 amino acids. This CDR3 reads CASSQPGVETQYF. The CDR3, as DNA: TGTGCCAGCAGCCAACCAGGGGTGGAGACCCAGTACTTC.

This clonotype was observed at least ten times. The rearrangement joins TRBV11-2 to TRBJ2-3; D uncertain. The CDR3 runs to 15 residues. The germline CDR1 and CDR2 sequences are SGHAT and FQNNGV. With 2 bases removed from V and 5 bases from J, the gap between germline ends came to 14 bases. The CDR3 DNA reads TGTGCCAGCAGCTTAAGGCGACGTGCGGAAGATACGCAGTATTTT. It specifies CASSLRRRAEDTQYF.

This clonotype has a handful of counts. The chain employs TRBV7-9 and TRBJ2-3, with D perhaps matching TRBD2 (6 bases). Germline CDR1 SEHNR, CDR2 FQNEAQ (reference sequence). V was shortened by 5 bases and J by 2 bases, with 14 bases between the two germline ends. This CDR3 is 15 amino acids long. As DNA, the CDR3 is TGTGCCAGCAGCCCCCTGGGCGGGATCACAGATACGCAGTATTTT. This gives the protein CASSPLGGITDTQYF.

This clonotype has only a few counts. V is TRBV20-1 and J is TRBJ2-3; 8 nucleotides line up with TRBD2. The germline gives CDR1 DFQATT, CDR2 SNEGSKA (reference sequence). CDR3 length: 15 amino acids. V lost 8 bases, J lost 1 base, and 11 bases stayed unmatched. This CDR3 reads CSYPKREWGTDTQYF. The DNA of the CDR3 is TGCAGTTACCCGAAGCGGGAGTGGGGCACAGATACGCAGTATTTT.

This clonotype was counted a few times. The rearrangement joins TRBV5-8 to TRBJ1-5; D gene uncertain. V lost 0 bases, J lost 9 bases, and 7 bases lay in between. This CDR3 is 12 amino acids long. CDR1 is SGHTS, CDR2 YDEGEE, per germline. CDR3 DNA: TGTGCCAGCAGCTTGGGGGCCGGGCCCCAGCATTTT. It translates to CASSLGAGPQHF. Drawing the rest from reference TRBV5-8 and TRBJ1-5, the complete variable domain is EAGVTQSPTHLIKTRGQQATLRCSPISGHTSVYWYQQALGLGLQFLLWYDEGEERNRGNFPPRFSGRQFPNYSSELNVNALELEDSALYLCASSLGAGPQHFGDGTRLSIL.

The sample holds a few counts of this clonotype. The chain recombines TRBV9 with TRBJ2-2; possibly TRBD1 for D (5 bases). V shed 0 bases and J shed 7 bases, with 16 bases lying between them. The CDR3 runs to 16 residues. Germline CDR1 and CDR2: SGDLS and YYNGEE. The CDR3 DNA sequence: TGTGCCAGCAGCGTAGAATGGGGCCCTACCAGCGGGGAGCTGTTTTTT. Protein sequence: CASSVEWGPTSGELFF.

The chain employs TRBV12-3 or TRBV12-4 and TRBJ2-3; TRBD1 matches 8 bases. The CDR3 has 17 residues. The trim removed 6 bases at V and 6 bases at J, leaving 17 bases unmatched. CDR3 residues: CASSPYDRGSKGDTQYF. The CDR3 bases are TGTGCCAGCAGCCCCTACGACAGGGGCTCCAAAGGGGATACGCAGTATTTT.

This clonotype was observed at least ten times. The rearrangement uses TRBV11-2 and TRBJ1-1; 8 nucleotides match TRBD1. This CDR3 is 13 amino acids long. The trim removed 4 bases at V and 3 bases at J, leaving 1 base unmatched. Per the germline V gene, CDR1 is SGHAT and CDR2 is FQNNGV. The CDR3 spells CASSWTGYTEAFF. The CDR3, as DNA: TGTGCCAGCAGCTGGACAGGGTACACTGAAGCTTTCTTT.

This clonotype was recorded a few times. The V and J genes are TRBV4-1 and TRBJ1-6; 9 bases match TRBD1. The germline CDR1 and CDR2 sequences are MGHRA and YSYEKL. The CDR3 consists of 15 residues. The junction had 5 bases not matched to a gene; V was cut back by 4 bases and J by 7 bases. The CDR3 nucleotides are TGCGCCAGCAGCCCCGGGACAGGGCAGAATTCACCCCTCCACTTT. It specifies CASSPGTGQNSPLHF.

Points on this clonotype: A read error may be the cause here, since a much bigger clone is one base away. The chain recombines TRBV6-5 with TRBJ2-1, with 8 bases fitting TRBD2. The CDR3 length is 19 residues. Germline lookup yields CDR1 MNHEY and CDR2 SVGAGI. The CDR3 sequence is CASSYSWGSGVKGYDEQLF. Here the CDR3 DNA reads TGTGCCAGCAGTTACTCGTGGGGTAGCGGGGTGAAGGGCTACGATGAGCAGTTGTTC.

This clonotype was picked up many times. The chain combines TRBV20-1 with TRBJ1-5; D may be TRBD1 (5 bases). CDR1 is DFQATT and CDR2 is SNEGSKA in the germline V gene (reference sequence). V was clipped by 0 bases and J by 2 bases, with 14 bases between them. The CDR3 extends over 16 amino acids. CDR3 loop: CSARDSGNVGNQPQHF. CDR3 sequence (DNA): TGCAGTGCTAGAGATTCAGGGAATGTCGGCAATCAGCCCCAGCATTTT.

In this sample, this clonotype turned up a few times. CDR3 DNA sequence: TGCAGTGCTAGGGGTCGGGAGTACCAAGAGACCCAGTACTTC. Protein product: CSARGREYQETQYF. The chain combines TRBV20-1 with TRBJ2-5; possible D gene TRBD2, 6 bases. From germline, CDR1 is DFQATT and CDR2 SNEGSKA (reference sequence). The CDR3 totals 14 residues. V was trimmed by 3 bases and J by 0 bases, leaving 11 bases between them.

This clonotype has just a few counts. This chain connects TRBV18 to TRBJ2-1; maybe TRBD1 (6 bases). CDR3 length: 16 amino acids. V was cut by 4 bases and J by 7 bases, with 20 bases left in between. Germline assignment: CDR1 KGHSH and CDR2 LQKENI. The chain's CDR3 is CASSQGLTGFGNEQFF. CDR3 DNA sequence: TGTGCCAGCTCACAGGGATTAACAGGGTTCGGGAATGAGCAGTTCTTC.

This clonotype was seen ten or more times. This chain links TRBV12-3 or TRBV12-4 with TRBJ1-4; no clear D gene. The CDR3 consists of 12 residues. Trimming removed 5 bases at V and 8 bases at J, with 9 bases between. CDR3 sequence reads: CASSTSREKLFF. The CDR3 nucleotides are TGTGCCAGCAGTACCTCTAGAGAAAAACTGTTTTTT.

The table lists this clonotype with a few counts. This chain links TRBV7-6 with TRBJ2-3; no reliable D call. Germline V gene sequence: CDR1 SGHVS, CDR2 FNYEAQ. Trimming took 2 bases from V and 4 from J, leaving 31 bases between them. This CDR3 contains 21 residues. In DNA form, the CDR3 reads TGTGCCAGCAGCTTAACCTCTTGCACCGGCACTACCTACCGTCGGGCAGATACGCAGTATTTT. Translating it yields CASSLTSCTGTTYRRADTQYF.

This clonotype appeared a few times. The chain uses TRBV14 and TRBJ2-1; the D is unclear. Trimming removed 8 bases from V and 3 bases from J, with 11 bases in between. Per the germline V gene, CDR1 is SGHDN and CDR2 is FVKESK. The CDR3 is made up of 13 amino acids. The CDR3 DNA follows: TGTGCCAGCGCCGCCTGGGGCTACAATGAGCAGTTCTTC. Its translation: CASAAWGYNEQFF.